These T cell receptor beta chains were read from a single sample in a study of Graves' ophthalmopathy and Graves' hyperthyroidism. TCRdb used MiXCR to reprocess the multiplex PCR reads, holding one entry per CDR3 protein. Here the sample spans over a million distinct CDR3 sequences, about 35% being singletons. Sequenced input: peripheral blood or thyroid tissue (not recorded which). The origin of the receptors is an adult man with Graves' hyperthyroidism. CDR3s include the opening cysteine and the closing phenylalanine or tryptophan. D genes are given only for firm matches. Not all rows give a size; the values are once, few, many and, for expanded clones, a class.

J	D	size	V	DNA	CDR3
TRBJ2-5	TRBD2	-	TRBV25-1	TGTGCCAGCAGTGACGGGTTGCCGGGACTAGCGGGGCTGGGTGAGACCCAGTACTTC	CASSDGLPGLAGLGETQYF
TRBJ2-7	-	-	TRBV6-5	TGTGCCAGCAGATCCCAGGTTCCAGCGACCTACGGGCAGTACTTC	CASRSQVPATYGQYF
TRBJ1-1	TRBD1	-	TRBV19	TGTGCCAGTAGTATGGGGACAGGTCGGGCTTTCTTT	CASSMGTGRAFF
TRBJ2-6	-	-	TRBV11-2	TGTGCCAGCAGTGGACAAATCTCCGGGGCCAACGTCCTGACTTTC	CASSGQISGANVLTF
TRBJ2-7	TRBD1	-	TRBV29-1	TGCAGCTCGAGAGGGACAGACTCCTACGAGCAGTACTTC	CSSRGTDSYEQYF
TRBJ1-3	-	few	TRBV5-5	TGTGCCAGCAGCTTTGAGTGGGATTACTCTGGAAACACCATATATTTT	CASSFEWDYSGNTIYF
TRBJ2-3	TRBD2	few	TRBV10-3	TGTGCCATCAGTGACTCGGCGGGGGGCCGTTCGTTAAGCACAGATACGCAGTATTTT	CAISDSAGGRSLSTDTQYF
TRBJ1-1	-	-	TRBV12-3/TRBV12-4	TGTGCCAGCAGCCAGGGGCACGGGGGCACTGAAGCTTTCTTT	CASSQGHGGTEAFF
TRBJ2-7	-	many	TRBV5-5	TGTGCCAGCAGCTACCCAGAAGGATACTCCTACGAGCAGTACTTC	CASSYPEGYSYEQYF
TRBJ1-4	TRBD1	once	TRBV15	TGTGCCACCAGCGAAACGGGACAGGGTAATGAAAAACTGTTTTTT	CATSETGQGNEKLFF
TRBJ1-6	TRBD1	many	TRBV10-2	TGCGCCAGCAGGGGGACTACAGGGGGCGGAAATTCACCCCTCCACTTT	CASRGTTGGGNSPLHF
TRBJ1-2	-	-	TRBV12-3/TRBV12-4	TGTGCCAGCAGTTTAGCCCTACGGGGGGACTACTATGGCTACACCTTC	CASSLALRGDYYGYTF
TRBJ2-5	-	-	TRBV5-1	TGCGCCAGCAGCTTTAACCTCCCTTGGCGAGAGACCCAGTACTTC	CASSFNLPWRETQYF
TRBJ1-4	-	many	TRBV12-3/TRBV12-4	TGTGCCAGCAGCTACGTAACGGGGGGTGAAAAACTGTTTTTT	CASSYVTGGEKLFF
TRBJ1-2	-	-	TRBV3-1	TGTGCCAGCAGAGAACGGGGGGCCCATGGCTACACCTTC	CASRERGAHGYTF
TRBJ2-5	TRBD2	many	TRBV7-2	TGTGCCAGCAGCATTCCGGGACTAGCGGCTATCCAAGAGACCCAGTACTTC	CASSIPGLAAIQETQYF
TRBJ1-6	-	many	TRBV5-5	TGTGCCAGCGCATCTCGTAGGGATTCACCCCTCCACTTT	CASASRRDSPLHF
TRBJ2-7	TRBD2	few	TRBV9	TGTGCCAGCAGCTCCACCACGGGACTAGCGGGAGCCGAGCAGTACTTC	CASSSTTGLAGAEQYF
TRBJ2-2	-	-	TRBV10-2	TGCGCCAGCAGTGCTCAACTCGGCTCGCGGGCGAACACCGGGGAGCTGTTTTTT	CASSAQLGSRANTGELFF
TRBJ1-6	-	few	TRBV3-1	TGTGCCAGCAGCCAAGATCAGGAGCTCCCGATCACCCTCCACTTT	CASSQDQELPITLHF
TRBJ1-2	-	-	TRBV5-8	TGCGCCAGCAGCCAACTACTCAGGGTGGTGGCGGGGGGCTACACCTTC	CASSQLLRVVAGGYTF
TRBJ2-7	-	few	TRBV4-3	TGCGCCAGCAGCCAAGATCGGGGCAGCCACTACGAGCAGTACTTC	CASSQDRGSHYEQYF
TRBJ1-1	-	few	TRBV7-9	TGTGCCAGCAGCTGGACCGGGAAGGTGGGGACTGAAGCTTTCTTT	CASSWTGKVGTEAFF
TRBJ2-7	-	few	TRBV28	TGTGCCAGCAGTCCTTGGACAGCAATCTCCTACGAGCAGTACTTC	CASSPWTAISYEQYF
TRBJ1-6	-	many	TRBV20-1	TGCAGTGCTAGCGATGGGTCAGTATGGGCCTATAATTCACCCCTCCACTTT	CSASDGSVWAYNSPLHF
TRBJ1-5	-	many	TRBV19	TGTGCCAGTAAAACGACACATAGCAATCAGCCCCAGCATTTT	CASKTTHSNQPQHF
TRBJ1-2	-	many	TRBV7-8	TGTGCCAGCAGCTTAGGTCGGGGGGAGGGCTATGGCTACACCTTC	CASSLGRGEGYGYTF
TRBJ1-6	TRBD1	-	TRBV4-1	TGCGCCAGCAGCCAGGTCCGGGACAGCAGTCAGCCCCTCCACTTT	CASSQVRDSSQPLHF
TRBJ1-6	-	-	TRBV7-2	TGTGCCAGCAGCCGTTGGAGCCAGGGATCCAATTCACCCCTCCACTTT	CASSRWSQGSNSPLHF
TRBJ1-2	-	many	TRBV5-5	TGTGCCAGCAGCTTGGAGAAAGATGCTTATGGCTACACCTTC	CASSLEKDAYGYTF
TRBJ2-2	TRBD2	many	TRBV7-8	TGTGCCAGCAGCTCCCGAGCGGGAGGGGTGAACACCGGGGAGCTGTTTTTT	CASSSRAGGVNTGELFF
TRBJ1-4	TRBD1	-	TRBV7-3	TGTGCCAGCAGCCCCAGACAGGGGCCGGAGGAAAAACTGTTTTTT	CASSPRQGPEEKLFF
TRBJ2-5	-	-	TRBV2	TGTGCCAGCAGGAGGGACTCCCGTGGGACCCAGTACTTC	CASRRDSRGTQYF
TRBJ2-7	-	-	TRBV25-1	TGTGCCAGCAGAGACCCAGCGGGCGTCCGCTCCTACGAGCAGTACTTC	CASRDPAGVRSYEQYF
TRBJ1-2	-	-	TRBV5-1	TGCGCCAGCAGCTTGGATGGTCTTGACTATGGCTACACCTTC	CASSLDGLDYGYTF
TRBJ1-2	TRBD1	many	TRBV11-2	TGTGCCAGCAGCTTGTCAGCGACAGGGGGTGGCTACACCTTC	CASSLSATGGGYTF
TRBJ2-7	-	few	TRBV11-2	TGTGCCAGCAGCTTAGAGGTACGGAGTGCCTACGAGCAGTACTTC	CASSLEVRSAYEQYF
TRBJ1-2	TRBD1	many	TRBV15	TGTGCCACCAGAGCCAGGGGGCACGACTATGGCTACACCTTC	CATRARGHDYGYTF
TRBJ1-1	-	-	TRBV2	TGTGCCAGCAGTTTAACAGGGTCAATGAACACTGAAGCTTCCTTT	CASSLTGSMNTEASF
TRBJ2-2	-	many	TRBV11-2	TGTGCCAGCAGCCTAGTACGGGACACCGGGGAGCTGTTTTTT	CASSLVRDTGELFF
TRBJ1-5	-	-	TRBV10-3	TGTGCCATCAGTGACGGCCAGGGGAGCAATCAGCCCCAGCATTTT	CAISDGQGSNQPQHF
TRBJ2-7	-	-	TRBV19	TGTGCCAGTATGGGGGCCTCCTACGAGCAGTACTTC	CASMGASYEQYF
TRBJ2-7	-	-	TRBV6-6	TGTGCCAGCAGTGGGCCTAGGACAAGTCCCTCCTACGAGCAGTACTTC	CASSGPRTSPSYEQYF
TRBJ1-5	-	many	TRBV7-2	TGTGCCAGCAGCTGGGGTGGGACAATGGATTTT	CASSWGGTMDF
TRBJ1-4	-	-	TRBV20-1	TGCAGTGCTAGAAGGGGGGGGCCTAATGAAAAACTGTTTTTT	CSARRGGPNEKLFF
TRBJ1-5	-	many	TRBV12-3/TRBV12-4	TGTGCCAGCAGCCAACAAGGGGTTGGACAGCCCCAGCATTTT	CASSQQGVGQPQHF
TRBJ2-5	TRBD1	many	TRBV7-2	TGTGCCAGCAGCGGAAGGACAGGGGGCTCACAAGAGACCCAGTACTTC	CASSGRTGGSQETQYF
TRBJ2-7	-	-	TRBV19	TGTGCCAGTAGTTTCAGGATCGCCTACGAGCAGTACTTC	CASSFRIAYEQYF
TRBJ2-7	-	few	TRBV5-5	TGTGCCAGCAGCTTAAGAAGCGGGACACATTCCCTTCCCTACGAGCAGTACTTC	CASSLRSGTHSLPYEQYF